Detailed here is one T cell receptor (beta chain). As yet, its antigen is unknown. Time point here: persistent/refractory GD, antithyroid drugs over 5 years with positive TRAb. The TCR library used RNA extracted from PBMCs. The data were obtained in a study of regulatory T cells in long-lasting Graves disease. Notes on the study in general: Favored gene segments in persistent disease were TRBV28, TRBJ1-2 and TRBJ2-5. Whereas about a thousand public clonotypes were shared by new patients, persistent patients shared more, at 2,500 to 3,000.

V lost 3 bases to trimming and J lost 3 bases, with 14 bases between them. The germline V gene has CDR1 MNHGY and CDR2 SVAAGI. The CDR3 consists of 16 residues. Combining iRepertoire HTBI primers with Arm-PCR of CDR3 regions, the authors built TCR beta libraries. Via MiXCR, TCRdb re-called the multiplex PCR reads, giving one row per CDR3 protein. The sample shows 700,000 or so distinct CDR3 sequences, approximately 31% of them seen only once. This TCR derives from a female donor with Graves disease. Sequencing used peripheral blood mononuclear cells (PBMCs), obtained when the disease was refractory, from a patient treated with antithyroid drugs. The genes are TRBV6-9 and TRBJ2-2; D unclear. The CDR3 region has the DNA TGTGCCAGCAGTTACTCAGGTCAGGTGCACACCGGGGAGCTGTTTTTT. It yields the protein CASSYSGQVHTGELFF.